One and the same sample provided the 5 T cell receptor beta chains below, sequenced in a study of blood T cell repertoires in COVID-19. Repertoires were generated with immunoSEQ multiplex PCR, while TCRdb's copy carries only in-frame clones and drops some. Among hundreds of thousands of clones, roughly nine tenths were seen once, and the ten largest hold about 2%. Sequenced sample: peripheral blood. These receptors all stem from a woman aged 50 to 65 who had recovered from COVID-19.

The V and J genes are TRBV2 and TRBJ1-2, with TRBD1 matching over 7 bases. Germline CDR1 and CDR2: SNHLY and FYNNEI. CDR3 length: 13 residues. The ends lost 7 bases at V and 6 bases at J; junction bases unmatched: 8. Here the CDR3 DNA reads TGTGCCAGCACCAAAGAGCAGGGGGATGGCTACACCTTC. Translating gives CASTKEQGDGYTF.

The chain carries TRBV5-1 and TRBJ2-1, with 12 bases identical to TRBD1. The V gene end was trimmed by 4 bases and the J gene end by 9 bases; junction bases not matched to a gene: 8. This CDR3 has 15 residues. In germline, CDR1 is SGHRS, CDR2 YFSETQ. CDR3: CASSTGTGGRIEQFF. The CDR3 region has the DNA TGCGCCAGCAGCACCGGGACAGGGGGCCGGATTGAGCAGTTCTTC.

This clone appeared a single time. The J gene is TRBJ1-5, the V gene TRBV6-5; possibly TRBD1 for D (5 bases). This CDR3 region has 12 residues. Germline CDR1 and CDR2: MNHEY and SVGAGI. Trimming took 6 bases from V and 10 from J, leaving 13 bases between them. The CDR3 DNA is TGTGCCAGCAGAACAGGCGGCCGACCCCAGCATTTT. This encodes CASRTGGRPQHF.

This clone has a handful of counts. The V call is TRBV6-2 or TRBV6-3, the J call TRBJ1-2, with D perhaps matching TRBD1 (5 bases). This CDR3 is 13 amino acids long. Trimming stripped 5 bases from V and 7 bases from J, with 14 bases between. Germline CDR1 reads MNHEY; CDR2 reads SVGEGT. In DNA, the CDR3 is TGTGCCAGCAGTGCAACCCGGAGGGGTGGCTACACCTTC. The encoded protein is CASSATRRGGYTF.

The CDR3 loop reads CASSSLTWNTGELFF. CDR3 coding DNA: TGTGCCAGCAGCTCACTAACATGGAACACCGGGGAGCTGTTTTTT. The J gene is TRBJ2-2, the V gene TRBV7-2; no clear D gene. The germline V and J ends were trimmed by 4 bases and 1 base, with 10 bases remaining between them. The CDR3 is 15 residues long. From germline, CDR1 is SGHTA and CDR2 FQGNSA.